This T cell receptor beta chain appears in the sequencing data of a study of T cells in Graves' hyperthyroidism and ophthalmopathy. Patients with uncontrolled infections, other autoimmune diseases, pregnancy or lactation were excluded. The authors obtained PBMCs from about 9.5 ml of fresh peripheral blood. Findings of the study overall: Expanded thyroid clonotypes (above 0.001) were mostly also found in blood.

Amplified TCR beta CDR3 regions came from RNA transcripts. The HTBI primer set drove a first-round RT-PCR of the TCR CDR3. TCRdb redid the calling of the multiplex PCR reads with MiXCR, one entry per CDR3 protein. This repertoire shows hundreds of thousands of distinct CDR3 sequences, roughly 15% found once; its top ten account for approximately 12%. V was pared by 10 bases and J by 6 bases, with 16 bases between. The CDR3 loop spans 13 amino acids. The V gene's germline CDR1 is MDHEN and CDR2 SYDVKM. This clonotype was recorded at least ten times. Antigen: not known. Sample: blood. V and J are TRBV28 and TRBJ2-1; D not certain. The sequence derives from a woman in her fifties or sixties with Graves' ophthalmopathy. CDR3 bases: TGTGCCACCACATTCCCGTCCCGCAATGAGCAGTTCTTC. This encodes CATTFPSRNEQFF.